These 2 T cell receptor beta chains originate from one sample sequenced in a study of beta chain features in type 1 diabetes. Study-level results: TCRB CDR3s from Type 1 diabetes patients were moderately but significantly shorter in all four CD4+ subsets.

The authors reverse transcribed all of the isolated RNA, so sequencing captured expressed TCRB transcripts. Generated by immunoSEQ multiplex PCR, the TCRdb table keeps only in-frame clones and is missing some. The sample includes a few hundred thousand clones, 16% of them seen just once. These TCRs are of unknown antigen specificity. Sequenced input: naive CD4+ T cells from blood. These TCRs come from a man under 40 with type 1 diabetes.

This clone has just a few counts. The rearrangement links TRBV7-2 to TRBJ2-2, with TRBD1 as a possible D gene (5 bases). The V gene lost 4 bases and the J gene lost 5 bases, with 11 bases spanning the gap. Germline V CDR1 and CDR2: SGHTA, FQGNSA. This CDR3 comprises 14 residues. CDR3 in amino acids: CASSWRTRTGELFF. In DNA form, the CDR3 reads TGTGCCAGCAGCTGGCGGACACGTACCGGGGAGCTGTTTTTT.

The V call is TRBV29-1, the J call TRBJ2-2, with TRBD1 as a possible D gene (5 bases). This CDR3 is 14 amino acids long. The germline gives CDR1 SQVTM, CDR2 ANQGSEA. V lost 6 bases and J 2 bases, leaving 13 bases between the germline ends. Written as DNA, the CDR3 is TGCAGCGTCGTAGGGGCCCTCAACACCGGGGAGCTGTTTTTT. Translated, it gives CSVVGALNTGELFF.